This TCR beta chain was sequenced in a study of beta chain features in type 1 diabetes. Study results and limitations: A pattern of fewer insertions and more deletions at VDJ junctions was seen in type 1 diabetes patients. The study found moderately but significantly shorter TCRB CDR3s in all four CD4+ subsets of Type 1 diabetes patients. In these data, an HLA type influence on TCRB rearrangement remained unresolved. Amplification by PCR could prefer shorter templates, with the same effect in patients and controls.

The germline V gene encodes CDR1 SGDLS and CDR2 YYNGEE. The CDR3 covers 13 residues. J lost 9 bases, V lost 3 bases, and 2 bases had no gene match. Using CD45RO/CCR7/CD25/CD127/CD95/CD27, CD4+ naive, central memory, regulatory and stem cell-like memory cells were sorted. A word on this clone: Antigen specificity is unknown.

What was sequenced were expressed TCRB transcripts, since all of the isolated RNA had been reverse transcribed. Profiling relied on immunoSEQ multiplex PCR, and the TCRdb table lists in-frame clones only, not all of them. This table has 240,000 or so clones, more than 11% appearing once. The sample was naive CD4+ T cells from blood. V gene TRBV9 combines with J gene TRBJ1-6, with 8 bases fitting TRBD1. This receptor was obtained from a man aged 25-45 years with type 1 diabetes. The CDR3 sequence is CASSADRVSPLHF. The CDR3 DNA is TGTGCCAGCAGCGCGGACAGGGTTTCACCCCTCCACTTT.